This T cell receptor beta chain was sequenced during a study of blood T cell repertoires in COVID-19. Study-wide background: Samples came from the United States, Italy and Spain, spanning acute and convalescent COVID-19. PBMCs, B-cell-depleted T cells, or T cells were the source of the cDNA or gDNA that made up the material.

Trimming removed 3 bases at V and 2 bases at J, with 8 bases between. The CDR3 loop spans 13 amino acids. Germline CDR1 MNHEY, CDR2 SMNVEV (reference sequence). Only in-frame clones appear in the TCRdb table, and some are missing; sequencing was by immunoSEQ multiplex PCR. The sample holds under 300,000 clones, around 83% seen once. The rearrangement links TRBV27 to TRBJ2-7; D unresolved. The source is a woman in her late teens or twenties with acute or convalescent COVID-19. Specimen: peripheral blood. The CDR3, as DNA: TGTGCCAGCAGTTTTGGGCCGACCTACGAGCAGTACTTC. The encoded protein is CASSFGPTYEQYF.